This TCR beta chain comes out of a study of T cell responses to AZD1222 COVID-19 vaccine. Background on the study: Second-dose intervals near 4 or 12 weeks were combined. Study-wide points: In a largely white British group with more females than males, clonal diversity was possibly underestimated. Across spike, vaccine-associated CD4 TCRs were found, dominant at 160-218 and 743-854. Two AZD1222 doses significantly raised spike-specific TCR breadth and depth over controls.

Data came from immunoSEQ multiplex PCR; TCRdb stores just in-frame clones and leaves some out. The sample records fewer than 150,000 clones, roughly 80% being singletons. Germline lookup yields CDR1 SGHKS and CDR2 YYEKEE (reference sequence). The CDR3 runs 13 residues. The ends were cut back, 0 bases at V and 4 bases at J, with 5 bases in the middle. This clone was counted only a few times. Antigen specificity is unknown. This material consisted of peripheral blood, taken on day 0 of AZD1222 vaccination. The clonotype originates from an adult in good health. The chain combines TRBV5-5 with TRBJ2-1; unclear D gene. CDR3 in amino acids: CASSLAVYNEQFF. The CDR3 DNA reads TGTGCCAGCAGCTTGGCAGTTTACAATGAGCAGTTCTTC.